The entry that follows covers one T cell receptor beta chain sequence. The V end lost 3 bases, the J end lost 9 bases, and 12 bases lay between the germline ends. CDR1 is MNHNS, CDR2 SASEGT, per germline. The CDR3 runs 13 residues. This record comes from a study of control samples from healthy donors and cancer patients. The repertoire was sequenced with immunoSEQ multiplex PCR; TCRdb's copy has only in-frame clones and lacks some. The data show about 110,000 clones, with roughly 90% seen just once and around 4% held by the top ten. V and J are TRBV6-1 and TRBJ1-5, with D unclear. The source is a woman aged 55-69 years with lung cancer. Sequencing input: PBMCs. The CDR3 here is CASSDRERRPQHF. CDR3 DNA sequence: TGTGCCAGCAGTGATAGGGAGAGACGGCCCCAGCATTTT.